The text below deals with one T cell receptor (beta chain). This sample stems from a study of CD8 T cells in Susac syndrome. The CDR3 runs to 14 residues. Germline V gives CDR1 SGHTA, CDR2 FQGNSA. V lost 3 bases and J 2 bases, leaving 11 bases between the germline ends. CD8+ and CD4+ T cells circulating in blood were sequenced for TCR beta. Negative isolation was used for CD8+ and CD4+ T cells and FACS enrichment for TEMRA cells. Reverse transcription of roughly 0.45 to 1 ug RNA used random hexamers. Across 54 Vbeta and 13 Jbeta, TCR beta CDR3 was amplified with immunoSEQ multiplex PCR. TCRdb re-analysed the immunoSEQ multiplex PCR reads in MiXCR, keeping a single row per CDR3 protein. The sample includes approximately 120,000 distinct CDR3 sequences, about 93% of them seen just once.

The sequencing sample was made of CD4+ T cells from PBMCs. This TCR was recovered from a human donor in good health. The chain is built from TRBV7-2 and TRBJ2-7; possible D gene TRBD2, 7 bases. The CDR3 nucleotides read TGTGCCAGCAGCTTGGCGGGGGCGGCCTACGAGCAGTACTTC. Translated, it gives CASSLAGAAYEQYF.